The rows below give T cell receptor beta chains drawn from one sample of a study of sequential checkpoint blockade in melanoma. Profiled with immunoSEQ multiplex PCR; TCRdb holds only in-frame clones, not every one. The sample holds about 10,000 clones, 20% to 25% seen once. Sequenced here: tumor tissue (inferred from file names), sampled from a patient given nivolumab and ipilimumab in sequence. These receptors were obtained from a human donor with melanoma. The CDR3 runs from the conserved cysteine through the conserved F or W. D genes are given only for firm matches. Where a row states a size, it is once, few, many or the class of an expanded clone; other rows omit it.

cdr3_nt	cdr3_aa	v_call	clone_size	j_call	d_call
TGTGCCAGCAGTGAAGGTGCCAGTAATTCACCCCTCCACTTT	CASSEGASNSPLHF	TRBV6-1	many	TRBJ1-6	.
TGTGCCAGCAGTTTGTGGGAGTCCACAGATACGCAGTATTTT	CASSLWESTDTQYF	TRBV6-8	few	TRBJ2-3	.
TGTGCCAGCAGACAGACAGGGGGCTATGGCTACACCTTC	CASRQTGGYGYTF	TRBV6-8	few	TRBJ1-2	TRBD1
TGTGCCAGCAGTTACCTCGGACGGGACGATACGCAGTATTTT	CASSYLGRDDTQYF	TRBV6-8	few	TRBJ2-3	.
TGTGCCAGCAGCTTAGGGGGACGGATCTATGGCTACACCTTC	CASSLGGRIYGYTF	TRBV11-3	many	TRBJ1-2	.
TGTGCCAGCGAAACTTCTGGGACCATAAATACAGATACGCAGTATTTT	CASETSGTINTDTQYF	TRBV28	.	TRBJ2-3	.
TGTGCCAGCAGTTTATTTCCAGACCAACCGGGTTTT	CASSLFPDQPGF	TRBV28	few	TRBJ1-1	.
TGTGCCAGCAGCCTAGAGGGGTTCACTAATGAAAAACTGTTTTTT	CASSLEGFTNEKLFF	TRBV7-6	few	TRBJ1-4	.
TGTGCCAGCAGTTTCCCAACCGTGGGGGGGGGCCGAGAGACCCAGTACTTC	CASSFPTVGGGRETQYF	TRBV6-8	.	TRBJ2-5	.
TGTGCCAGCAGCTTAAATAGCGGGGAATGGAATGAGCAGTTCTTC	CASSLNSGEWNEQFF	TRBV11-3	.	TRBJ2-1	TRBD2
TGTGCCAGCAGTTTCGGGGCTGGGAATTCACCCCTCCACTTT	CASSFGAGNSPLHF	TRBV6-8	.	TRBJ1-6	.
TGTGCCAGCAGCTTGGAGAGGGCAACTAATGAAAAACTGTTTTTT	CASSLERATNEKLFF	TRBV11-3	many	TRBJ1-4	.
TGTGCCAGCAGCCCCGTGGGGGGCGCCGGGAGTGAGCAGTTCTTC	CASSPVGGAGSEQFF	TRBV6-8	few	TRBJ2-1	.
TGTGCCAGCAGCTTAGTTCCCGGACAACCGGGACTTACGCAGTATTTT	CASSLVPGQPGLTQYF	TRBV11-3	many	TRBJ2-3	.
TGTGCCAGCAGTTACCCAATCGTCTCTGGAAACACCATATATTTT	CASSYPIVSGNTIYF	TRBV6-8	.	TRBJ1-3	.
TGTGCCAGCAGCCCTTGGACAGGACGGGGTGCGCTGTACGAGCAGTACTTC	CASSPWTGRGALYEQYF	TRBV11-3	few	TRBJ2-7	TRBD1
TGCGCCAGCAGCACGCGGACAGCTTCAGATACGCAGTATTTT	CASSTRTASDTQYF	TRBV5-1	once	TRBJ2-3	.
TGCGCCAGCAGCCTCGGGACTAGCCCTTACAATGAGCAGTTCTTC	CASSLGTSPYNEQFF	TRBV4-1	medium-sized	TRBJ2-1	TRBD2
TGTGCCAGCAGTGAAATAAGTACAGTGCTGCAAGAGACCCAGTACTTC	CASSEISTVLQETQYF	TRBV2	.	TRBJ2-5	.
TGTGCCAGCAGCGCAGGGTTAGGGGGGAGCTCCTACAATGAGCAGTTCTTC	CASSAGLGGSSYNEQFF	TRBV11-3	.	TRBJ2-1	.
TGTGCCAGTAGTGCCCGTTCAGCGGGGGACCCCTACGAGCAGTACTTC	CASSARSAGDPYEQYF	TRBV19	few	TRBJ2-7	TRBD2
TGTGCCAGCAGTCTGCGTGGACTAGCATTCTCCTACGAGCAGTACTTC	CASSLRGLAFSYEQYF	TRBV28	.	TRBJ2-7	TRBD2
TGCGCCAGCAGCCGCATCCACGGGACAGGGGGAGACGAGCAGTACTTC	CASSRIHGTGGDEQYF	TRBV1	many	TRBJ2-7	.
TGTGCCAGCAGTTACCCCGGCAGGGAAAGAACCGGGGAGCTGTTTTTT	CASSYPGRERTGELFF	TRBV6-8	few	TRBJ2-2	.
TGTGCCAGCTCAACGAGGGGTAGAAGTGGAAACACCATATATTTT	CASSTRGRSGNTIYF	TRBV18	.	TRBJ1-3	.
TGTGCCAGCAACTCGGGACTAGCGGGGGAGACCCAGTACTTC	CASNSGLAGETQYF	TRBV11-3	medium-sized	TRBJ2-5	TRBD2
TGTGCCAGCAGTTACTCGTTTCTAGCGGGGGGGATGAGCTCCTACGAGCAGTACTTC	CASSYSFLAGGMSSYEQYF	TRBV6-8	.	TRBJ2-7	TRBD2
TGTGCCAGCAGTTCGACTAGCGGGGTTCGTACAGATACGCAGTATTTT	CASSSTSGVRTDTQYF	TRBV6-8	.	TRBJ2-3	TRBD2
TGTGCCATCAGTGGAGGGGGCAGCGGGGAGCTGTTTTTT	CAISGGGSGELFF	TRBV6-8	medium-sized	TRBJ2-2	.
TGTGCCAGCAGCCAAGTCGAAATTAGTCCCTATGGCTACACCTTC	CASSQVEISPYGYTF	TRBV11-3	.	TRBJ1-2	.
TGTGCCAGCATGGCGGGGGGGCTTTATACGCAGTATTTT	CASMAGGLYTQYF	TRBV28	medium-sized	TRBJ2-3	TRBD2
TGTGCCAGCAAATTAGCGGGAGAGACCCAGTACTTC	CASKLAGETQYF	TRBV9	.	TRBJ2-5	TRBD2
TGTGCCAGCAGCCCGGGACAGGGCGTCGGGGAGCTGTTTTTT	CASSPGQGVGELFF	TRBV11-1	few	TRBJ2-2	TRBD1
TGTGCCATCAGTGAGTCAGGGGGCGGCAATTCACCCCTCCACTTT	CAISESGGGNSPLHF	TRBV10-3	medium-sized	TRBJ1-6	TRBD1
TGTGCAAGTCGCTTAGCCCGCCTAGCGGGGGGGTTCGATGAGCAGTTCTTC	CASRLARLAGGFDEQFF	TRBV12-2	few	TRBJ2-1	.
TGTGCCAGCAGAGCACAGGGGGCCGCCTACGAGCAGTACTTC	CASRAQGAAYEQYF	TRBV11-3	many	TRBJ2-7	TRBD1
TGTGCCAGCAGTTTTAGTGCAACTAATGAAAAACTGTTTTTT	CASSFSATNEKLFF	TRBV6-8	.	TRBJ1-4	.
TGTGCCAGCTGTACGACGGGGGGTGAGACCCAGTACTTC	CASCTTGGETQYF	TRBV7-1	.	TRBJ2-5	TRBD2
TGTGCCAGCAGCTTGGCCGTCTACGAGGGATACGAGCAGTACTTC	CASSLAVYEGYEQYF	TRBV11-3	few	TRBJ2-7	.
TGTGCCTGGAGTGGGGCCCTCTATGGCTACACCTTC	CAWSGALYGYTF	TRBV30	.	TRBJ1-2	.
TGTGCCTGGAGTCCACTAGCGGGGGTCTCCTACGAGCAGTACTTC	CAWSPLAGVSYEQYF	TRBV30	.	TRBJ2-7	TRBD2
TGTGCCAGCAGCCGAGACAGGGGAGTGAACACTGAAGCTTTCTTT	CASSRDRGVNTEAFF	TRBV11-3	.	TRBJ1-1	TRBD1
TGTGCCAGCACGGACGTACTCTATGGCTACACCTTC	CASTDVLYGYTF	TRBV18	.	TRBJ1-2	.
TGTGCCAGTAGTATCCTTACGGGGAGCTCCTACAATGAGCAGTTCTTC	CASSILTGSSYNEQFF	TRBV19	.	TRBJ2-1	.
TGCGCCAGCAGTCTTTTTTTCTCCTACAATGAGCAGTTCTTC	CASSLFFSYNEQFF	TRBV5-1	.	TRBJ2-1	.